This TCR beta chain is drawn from a study of OX40 agonist ivuxolimab in advanced cancers. Study outcomes and limitations: CD8+ T cells showed, on average, more clonal expansion than CD4+ cells. Some nonresponders also had low normalized T-cell clonal expansion.

On this clone itself: Its antigen is unknown.

Using immunoSEQ multiplex PCR, the repertoire was profiled, and TCRdb retains in-frame clones only, with some absent. This table holds about 66,000 clones, 70% to 90% found once. V lost 4 bases and J lost 3; bases outside the gene matches: 5. Germline values: CDR1 SQVTM, CDR2 ANQGSEA. The CDR3 consists of 13 residues. Blood specimens came from baseline, cycle 4 day 1, and cycle 7 day 1. The sequenced sample was CD4+ or CD8+ T cells sorted from blood, obtained in a trial of the OX40 agonist ivuxolimab. The chain is built from TRBV29-1 and TRBJ1-2; 7 bases line up with TRBD1. The receptor was derived from an adult with an advanced solid tumor such as melanoma, head and neck, liver or kidney cancer. CDR3 coding DNA: TGCAGCGTTGGGCCGACAGGGTACTATGGCTACACCTTC. It codes for CSVGPTGYYGYTF.